The TCR beta chain under discussion was sequenced for a study of breast tumors, draining lymph nodes, adjacent tissues. The lymph nodes were axillary draining lymph nodes from breast cancer patients. The CDR3 extends over 15 amino acids. Germline V gene lookup returns CDR1 SEHNR and CDR2 FQNEAQ (reference sequence). Trimming shortened V by 5 bases and J by 1 base, and 12 bases separated the two germline ends. This clonotype was observed many times. Its antigen is undetermined. Using its own MiXCR run on the multiplex PCR reads, TCRdb lists one record per CDR3 protein. The repertoire holds about 220,000 distinct CDR3 sequences, less than 40% seen once, with 3.6% in the top ten. Study-wide points: That most tumor T cells come from lymph nodes remained unproven.

The V call is TRBV7-9, the J call TRBJ2-1; possibly TRBD2 for D (5 bases). Sequenced input: axillary lymph node tissue. The TCR sequence derives from a female donor with breast cancer. Some clones in this sample may be carry-over from other donors' samples. The CDR3 bases are TGTGCCAGCAGCCCTCGGACGGGGTCCTACAATGAGCAGTTCTTC. As protein: CASSPRTGSYNEQFF.